These T cell receptor beta chains were read from a single sample in a study of somatic mutations in cytotoxic T cells in rheumatoid arthritis. Data came from immunoSEQ multiplex PCR; TCRdb stores just in-frame clones and leaves some out. This table holds about 11,000 clones, approximately 82% found once. Sequencing was carried out using CD8+ T cells sorted from blood. All receptors derive from a woman in her fifties or sixties with rheumatoid arthritis. CDR3s include the opening cysteine and the closing phenylalanine or tryptophan. A D gene is named only where the DNA matches it firmly. Part of the rows lack a size; the others show once, few, many or a class for expanded clones.

V gene	J gene	D gene	clone size	CDR3 DNA	CDR3 protein
TRBV6-5	TRBJ1-2	NA	NA	TGTGCCAGCAGCCGTGTGGTAGGGAGCGATTATGGCTACACCTTC	CASSRVVGSDYGYTF
TRBV5-1	TRBJ2-1	TRBD2	NA	TGCGCCAGTTCCCTGGGGGGGGAATCCCAGTTCTTC	CASSLGGESQFF
TRBV18	TRBJ1-2	NA	NA	TGTGCCAGCTCACCACCGCCAAGGGGAAGACCCTATGGCTACACCTTC	CASSPPPRGRPYGYTF
TRBV11-3	TRBJ2-7	NA	NA	TGTGCCAGCAGCTTCGACACCCCCTACGAGCAGTACTTC	CASSFDTPYEQYF
TRBV27	TRBJ2-7	TRBD2	NA	TGTGCCGGCAGTCCGGGACTAGCACCGGAGCAGTACTTC	CAGSPGLAPEQYF
TRBV5-6	TRBJ2-3	NA	NA	TGTGCCAGCAGCTTGGCTAGCGCAAGCACAGATACGCAGTATTTT	CASSLASASTDTQYF
TRBV30	TRBJ1-5	NA	NA	TGTGCCTGGAGTGTCGGTCAGGCCCATGGGCCCCAGCATTTT	CAWSVGQAHGPQHF
TRBV27	TRBJ1-5	NA	few	TGTGCCAGCAGCCAGGGGTACAATCAGCCCCAGCATTTT	CASSQGYNQPQHF
TRBV29-1	TRBJ2-7	TRBD1	NA	TGCAGCGTAGGAACAATGACAGGGGGCCTCTACGAGCAGTACTTC	CSVGTMTGGLYEQYF
TRBV27	TRBJ2-1	NA	NA	TGTGCCAGCAGTCGAAGCGGGTACCCCTACAATGAGCAGTTCTTC	CASSRSGYPYNEQFF
TRBV27	TRBJ2-1	TRBD1	few	TGTGCCAGCAGGATCGGACAGGGCGGGTACAATGAGCAGTTCTTC	CASRIGQGGYNEQFF
TRBV15	TRBJ2-5	NA	NA	TGTGCCACCAGCAGAGAAAGGGGGGTCGGGGGGCGAGAGACCCAGTACTTC	CATSRERGVGGRETQYF
TRBV29-1	TRBJ2-1	NA	NA	TGCAGCGTACCTAACAATGAGCAGTTCTTC	CSVPNNEQFF
TRBV19	TRBJ2-1	TRBD2	NA	TGTGCCAGTAGCAGGACTAGCGGATCCTACAATGAGCAGTTCTTC	CASSRTSGSYNEQFF
TRBV6-5	TRBJ2-7	TRBD2	NA	TGTGCCAGCAGTTTAGCGGGAGAGGTCTACGAGCAGTACTTC	CASSLAGEVYEQYF
TRBV27	TRBJ2-1	TRBD2	NA	TGTGCCAGCAGTTTATCGAAAAGCGGGGGCTACAATGAGCAGTTCTTC	CASSLSKSGGYNEQFF
TRBV7-9	TRBJ2-5	NA	NA	TGTGCCAGCAGCCCTAAAAGGGGCGTCCAAGAGACCCAGTACTTC	CASSPKRGVQETQYF
TRBV30	TRBJ2-1	NA	NA	TGTGCCACCGGCTCCTACAATGAGCAGTTCTTC	CATGSYNEQFF
TRBV27	TRBJ1-2	NA	NA	TGTGCCAGCAGTTTATCGGGAGGGGGGATTGGCTACACCTTC	CASSLSGGGIGYTF
TRBV5-4	TRBJ2-7	TRBD1	few	TGTGCCAGCAGTTGGGACAGCTACGAGCAGTACTTC	CASSWDSYEQYF
TRBV7-6	TRBJ1-2	NA	NA	TGTGCCAGCAGCTTATTAGGTGGGCAGCTGAACTATGGCTACACCTTC	CASSLLGGQLNYGYTF
TRBV4-2	TRBJ2-1	TRBD2	NA	TGTGCCAGCAGCCAAGTTTCCGGGACTAGCGGAACACATGAGCAGTTCTTC	CASSQVSGTSGTHEQFF
TRBV6-5	TRBJ2-5	NA	NA	TGTGCCAGCAGTAAGGGGTACCAAGAGACCCAGTACTTC	CASSKGYQETQYF
TRBV5-4	TRBJ2-1	NA	NA	TGTGCCAGCGCCAGGGGGGACGGGGATGAGCAGTTCTTC	CASARGDGDEQFF
TRBV2	TRBJ2-1	NA	NA	TGTGCCAGCAGAGGACTGTCGCTAAGGGAGCAGTTCTTC	CASRGLSLREQFF
TRBV4-1	TRBJ2-1	TRBD2	NA	TGCGCCAGCAGCCCTACTAGCGGCTCCTACAATGAGCAGTTCTTC	CASSPTSGSYNEQFF
TRBV7-6	TRBJ1-1	TRBD1	NA	TGTGCCAGCAGCCCGGAATTGACAGGGATGAACACTGAAGCTTTCTTT	CASSPELTGMNTEAFF
TRBV18	TRBJ2-5	NA	once	TGTGCCAGCTCACCGGAGGAAGAGACCCAGTACTTC	CASSPEEETQYF
TRBV6-6	TRBJ2-5	TRBD2	once	TGTGCCAGCAGTAAACCCTGGGGACTAGTCAATGAGACCCAGTACTTC	CASSKPWGLVNETQYF
TRBV4-1	TRBJ2-7	NA	NA	TGCGCCAGCAGCCAAGAAGGGGCCCCCAGCGCCTACGAGCAGTACTTC	CASSQEGAPSAYEQYF
TRBV7-9	TRBJ2-1	TRBD2	NA	TGTGCCAGCACTTCGGGGGGGCTCGGTGAGCAGTTCTTC	CASTSGGLGEQFF
TRBV5-1	TRBJ2-2	TRBD2	NA	TGCGCCAGCAGCCGGACTAGCGGTTACACCGGGGAGCTGTTTTTT	CASSRTSGYTGELFF